These 26 T cell receptor beta chains originate from one sample sequenced in a study of regulatory T cells in long-lasting Graves disease. In building TCR beta libraries, iRepertoire HTBI primers were used together with Arm-PCR of CDR3 regions. TCRdb analysed the multiplex PCR reads with MiXCR anew, one entry per CDR3 protein. Of roughly 400,000 distinct CDR3 sequences in the sample, less than 25% are singletons; the top ten hold less than 25%. This sample's time point: persistent/refractory GD, antithyroid drugs over 5 years with positive TRAb. The authors made the TCR library using RNA they extracted from PBMCs. The sequences come from peripheral blood mononuclear cells (PBMCs), collected when the disease was refractory, from a patient treated with antithyroid drugs. These receptors all come from a female donor with Graves disease.

Comments on this clonotype: Compared with germline, one end of the junction differs, possibly owing to a read error. The CDR3 spells CVSRRLAGQETQYF. As DNA, the CDR3 is TGTGTCAGCCGCAGGCTAGCGGGACAAGAGACCCAGTACTTC. The gene calls are TRBV7-2 and TRBJ2-5; 9 bases map to TRBD2. This CDR3 comprises 14 residues. Germline loops: CDR1 SGHTA, CDR2 FQGNSA.

The chain combines TRBV12-3 or TRBV12-4 with TRBJ1-5, with no clear D. Deletions cut 6 bases from V and 2 bases from J, with 20 bases between. The CDR3 length is 17 residues. CDR3 DNA sequence: TGTGCCAGCAGCCACCTATTGGAGTCCCCTGGCAATCAGCCCCAGCATTTT. Protein sequence: CASSHLLESPGNQPQHF.

This clonotype was seen at least ten times. The chain carries TRBV12-5 and TRBJ1-1; D possibly corresponds to TRBD1 (5 bases). Germline CDR1 LGHNT, CDR2 FRNRAP. Between the trimmed V and J ends, which lost 4 bases and 0 bases, there was a span of 15 bases. CDR3 size: 16 residues. CDR3 sequence: CASGWRGPRMNTEAFF. In nucleotides, the CDR3 is TGTGCTAGTGGTTGGCGGGGACCGCGGATGAACACTGAAGCTTTCTTT.

The rearrangement joins TRBV20-1 to TRBJ1-1, with D unclear. Germline V lookup: CDR1 DFQATT, CDR2 SNEGSKA (reference sequence). V was shortened by 6 bases and J by 0 bases, with 11 bases between the two germline ends. The CDR3 has 13 residues. The CDR3: CSATINMNTEAFF. The CDR3 DNA follows: TGCAGTGCCACGATTAATATGAACACTGAAGCTTTCTTT.

This clonotype occurred a few times. The V and J genes are TRBV24-1 and TRBJ2-5; D is unclear. Trimming took 3 bases from V and 1 from J, leaving 14 bases between them. There are 16 residues in the CDR3. CDR1 is KGHDR, CDR2 SFDVKD, per germline. CDR3 DNA: TGTGCCACCAGTGATCCATCTACCGGATTCCAAGAGACCCAGTACTTC. Protein product: CATSDPSTGFQETQYF.

This chain connects TRBV6-9 to TRBJ1-2; unclear D gene. CDR3 length equals 13 residues. Trimming stripped 4 bases from V and 4 bases from J, with 10 bases between. Germline V gene lookup returns CDR1 MNHGY and CDR2 SVAAGI. CDR3: CASSLVQLYGYTF. CDR3 DNA sequence: TGTGCCAGCAGTTTAGTACAACTCTATGGCTACACCTTC.

This clonotype was recorded many times. The chain uses TRBV28 and TRBJ2-7; D possibly corresponds to TRBD2 (6 bases). Germline CDR1 reads MDHEN; CDR2 reads SYDVKM. Trimming pared 6 bases from V and 3 bases from J, leaving 12 bases between. The CDR3 contains 13 residues. This CDR3 reads CASSRETHYEQYF. DNA of the CDR3: TGTGCCAGCAGCCGGGAGACACACTACGAGCAGTACTTC.

The rearrangement links TRBV12-3 or TRBV12-4 to TRBJ2-7; the D is unclear. The CDR3 loop spans 13 amino acids. Trimming pared 3 bases from V and 1 base from J, leaving 7 bases between. The CDR3 here is CASSFGVSYEQYF. CDR3 sequence (DNA): TGTGCCAGCAGTTTTGGGGTGTCCTACGAGCAGTACTTC.

This clonotype was seen a few times. The chain employs TRBV11-2 and TRBJ2-7; D is unclear. This CDR3 region has 15 residues. The germline V gene encodes CDR1 SGHAT and CDR2 FQNNGV. V was trimmed by 2 bases and J by 4 bases, leaving 15 bases between them. This CDR3 is CASSLTSGKPYEQYF. The CDR3 DNA is TGTGCCAGCAGCTTAACCTCCGGAAAGCCGTACGAGCAGTACTTC.

The sample holds a few counts of this clonotype. A clone one base away is much larger, so this may be a read error. The genes are TRBV28 and TRBJ2-7; 8 nucleotides line up with TRBD1. J gave up 5 bases and V 2 bases, and 11 bases lay outside the gene matches. Germline V gene lookup returns CDR1 MDHEN and CDR2 SYDVKM. The CDR3 extends over 16 amino acids. CDR3 nucleotides: TGTGCCAGCAGTTTAGTGGGTACAGGGGGTAGCCACGAGCAGTACTTC. Amino acids: CASSLVGTGGSHEQYF.

The chain couples TRBV20-1 to TRBJ1-5, with 7 bases that match TRBD1. The CDR3 is made up of 14 amino acids. With V trimmed by 6 bases and J by 6 bases, 11 bases remained unmatched. Germline V gene data show CDR1 as DFQATT and CDR2 as SNEGSKA (reference sequence). This CDR3 reads CSAVSTGVSQPQHF. CDR3 nucleotide sequence: TGCAGTGCGGTTTCCACAGGGGTAAGTCAGCCCCAGCATTTT.

The chain is built from TRBV7-9 and TRBJ2-2, with TRBD1 matching 11 bases. The V and J ends lost 2 bases and 0 bases, in that order; junction bases with no gene match: 8. This CDR3 has 19 residues. Per the germline V gene, CDR1 is SEHNR and CDR2 is FQNEAQ (reference sequence). The CDR3 DNA reads as TGTGCCAGCAGCTTACGCCGGACAGGGGGCCCCGCGAACACCGGGGAGCTGTTTTTT. This gives the protein CASSLRRTGGPANTGELFF.

This clonotype was counted ten times or more. This sequence joins TRBV7-9 and TRBJ2-5; 7 positions match TRBD1. CDR3 size: 14 residues. Germline CDR1 SEHNR, CDR2 FQNEAQ (reference sequence). With 5 bases clipped from V and 3 bases from J, the junction kept 6 bases outside the gene matches. The CDR3 is CASSRGGTEETQYF. As DNA, the CDR3 is TGTGCCAGCAGCAGGGGTGGGACAGAAGAGACCCAGTACTTC.

This clonotype occurred many times. The genes are TRBV11-2 and TRBJ2-3; D perhaps matches TRBD2 (5 bases). The CDR3 has 14 residues. Germline V gene sequence: CDR1 SGHAT, CDR2 FQNNGV. Trimming stripped 5 bases from V and 2 bases from J, with 11 bases between. The CDR3 loop reads CASSPSTNTDTQYF. Written as DNA, the CDR3 is TGTGCCAGCAGCCCATCGACTAACACAGATACGCAGTATTTT.

This clonotype showed up just a few times. The chain combines TRBV7-9 with TRBJ2-6; possible D gene TRBD1, 6 bases. The ends were cut back, 2 bases at V and 0 bases at J, with 14 bases in the middle. There are 18 residues in the CDR3. In germline, CDR1 is SEHNR, CDR2 FQNEAQ (reference sequence). CDR3 sequence (DNA): TGTGCCAGCAGCTTATCGGGACACATATACTCTGGGGCCAACGTCCTGACTTTC. Translated: CASSLSGHIYSGANVLTF. The entire variable domain, with the rest obtained from reference TRBV7-9 and TRBJ2-6, is as follows: DTGVSQNPRHKITKRGQNVTFRCDPISEHNRLYWYRQTLGQGPEFLTYFQNEAQLEKSRLLSDRFSAERPKGSFSTLEIQRTEQGDSAMYLCASSLSGHIYSGANVLTFGAGSRLTVL.

This clonotype appeared many times. The rearrangement uses TRBV6-2 or TRBV6-3 and TRBJ2-7; weak D call: TRBD2 (5 bases). Germline lookup yields CDR1 MNHEY and CDR2 SVGEGT. Trimming shortened V by 5 bases and J by 2 bases, and 13 bases separated the two germline ends. This CDR3 region has 14 residues. CDR3 nucleotide sequence: TGTGCCAGCAGTGGACGGGGTACCGCCTACGAGCAGTACTTC. This sequence encodes CASSGRGTAYEQYF.

In its sample, this clonotype was seen many times. The chain recombines TRBV28 with TRBJ2-7; 10 bases fit TRBD2. This CDR3 is 16 amino acids long. The V and J ends lost 5 bases and 2 bases, in that order; junction bases with no gene match: 9. CDR1 and CDR2 from the germline V gene are MDHEN and SYDVKM. The CDR3 DNA sequence: TGTGCCAGCAGTCCCCTAGCGGGAGTTTCCACCTACGAGCAGTACTTC. It codes for CASSPLAGVSTYEQYF.

V is TRBV10-3 and J is TRBJ1-2; TRBD1 is a possible D gene (6 bases). The CDR3 covers 11 residues. Trimming pared 11 bases from V and 6 bases from J, leaving 13 bases between. Germline V lookup: CDR1 ENHRY, CDR2 SYGVKD. This CDR3 is CAASRGDGYTF. The CDR3 DNA reads TGTGCCGCTAGTAGGGGGGATGGCTACACCTTC.

This clonotype was observed a few times. The V call is TRBV18, the J call TRBJ2-7; 8 bases match TRBD2. The J segment lost 7 bases and the V segment lost 2 bases, leaving 7 bases of the junction unmatched. Germline V gives CDR1 KGHSH, CDR2 LQKENI. The CDR3 is 14 residues long. CDR3 in amino acids: CASSPFRAGEEQYF. As DNA, the CDR3 is TGTGCCAGCTCACCATTTCGAGCGGGAGAAGAGCAGTACTTC.

This chain connects TRBV30 to TRBJ1-5; D possibly corresponds to TRBD1 (6 bases). Trimming took off 2 bases at V and 2 bases at J, with 13 bases between the two ends. The CDR3 length is 15 residues. Looked up from germline, CDR1 is GTSNPN and CDR2 is SVGIG (reference sequence). CDR3 nucleotide sequence: TGTGCCTGGAGTACCGGGACATTTGGCAATCAGCCCCAGCATTTT. Protein sequence: CAWSTGTFGNQPQHF.

The chain joins TRBV4-3 to TRBJ2-7; D gene unclear. CDR3 length: 13 residues. Germline V CDR1 and CDR2: LGHNA, YSLEER. Between the trimmed V and J ends, which lost 0 bases and 6 bases, there was a span of 9 bases. The DNA of the CDR3 is TGCGCCAGCAGCCAAGATTTGAGTATCGAGCAGTACTTC. The encoded protein is CASSQDLSIEQYF.

This clonotype occurred once. V is TRBV19 and J is TRBJ1-1, with D possibly being TRBD1 (5 bases). This CDR3 region has 16 residues. The germline gives CDR1 LNHDA, CDR2 SQIVND (reference sequence). V gave up 3 bases and J gave up 0 bases, with 14 bases separating them. Here the CDR3 DNA reads TGTGCCAGTAGTATGGGGGAGGGCCTCATGAACACTGAAGCTTTCTTT. This codes for CASSMGEGLMNTEAFF.

For this clonotype: This sequence may be a read error, since a much larger clone differs from it by one base. The CDR3 spells CASSLEQASDQPQHF. CDR3 coding DNA: TGTGCCAGCAGTTTGGAGCAGGCCAGCGATCAGCCCCAGCATTTT. The chain recombines TRBV6-2 or TRBV6-3 with TRBJ1-5; D not certain. Trimming stripped 4 bases from V and 5 bases from J, with 15 bases between. The CDR3 length is 15 residues. From germline, CDR1 is MNHEY and CDR2 SVGEGT.

To note about this clonotype: A much larger clone differs from this one at a single base, so this may be a read error. The V gene is TRBV7-2, the J gene TRBJ2-6, with a weak D call TRBD2 (5 bases). CDR3 length: 17 amino acids. In germline, CDR1 is SGHTA, CDR2 FQGNSA. The DNA of the CDR3 is TGTCCCAGCAGCTTATCAGGTCGGATAGCGGGGGCCAACGTCCTGACTTTC. It translates to CPSSLSGRIAGANVLTF.

Many counts were recorded for this clonotype. J is TRBJ2-7 and V is TRBV27; 8 nucleotides align to TRBD2. Germline trimming cut 6 bases from V and 2 bases from J; bases unmatched to any gene: 9. CDR1 and CDR2 from the germline V gene are MNHEY and SMNVEV (reference sequence). The CDR3 length is 15 residues. The CDR3 sequence is CASRRGTSGAYEQYF. The CDR3 nucleotides read TGTGCCAGCAGAAGGGGAACTAGCGGTGCCTACGAGCAGTACTTC.

This clonotype was seen only a few times. CDR3 sequence: CASSLGLGEEQYF. The CDR3 coding sequence is TGTGCCAGCAGCTTGGGCCTCGGGGAAGAGCAGTACTTC. V usage is TRBV5-6 and J usage is TRBJ2-7, with D possibly TRBD2 on 5 matching bases. The germline V gene has CDR1 SGHDT and CDR2 YYEEEE. The V end was cut by 0 bases, the J end by 7 bases, with 11 bases between. The CDR3 sequence is 13 residues long.